These 5 T cell receptor beta chains were sequenced from one sample in a study of CD8+ T cells in alopecia areata. Sequencing relied on a cDNA template that was reverse transcribed from extracted RNA. Clones were read by immunoSEQ multiplex PCR, and TCRdb kept only the in-frame ones, dropping some. The table lists about 130,000 clones, 49% of them singletons. The material sequenced was CD8+ T cells sorted from blood, taken at week 0. The origin of the receptors is a human donor with alopecia areata.

V and J are TRBV7-9 and TRBJ2-5, with D tentatively TRBD1 or TRBD2 (5 bases each). CDR1 SEHNR and CDR2 FQNEAQ come from the germline V gene (reference sequence). The V end was cut by 0 bases, the J end by 5 bases, with 22 bases between. The CDR3 has 18 residues. CDR3 residues: CASSLATKTMPGRETQYF. The CDR3 DNA is TGTGCCAGCAGCTTAGCGACTAAGACCATGCCGGGGCGGGAGACCCAGTACTTC.

The chain recombines TRBV9 with TRBJ1-1, with D maybe TRBD1 (5 bases). V was shortened by 7 bases and J by 3 bases, with 13 bases between the two germline ends. This CDR3 contains 13 residues. The V gene's germline CDR1 is SGDLS and CDR2 YYNGEE. CDR3 loop: CASGEGGDTEAFF. Written as DNA, the CDR3 is TGTGCCAGCGGCGAGGGAGGGGACACTGAAGCTTTCTTT. Drawing the rest from reference TRBV9 and TRBJ1-1, the complete variable domain is DSGVTQTPKHLITATGQRVTLRCSPRSGDLSVYWYQQSLDQGLQFLIQYYNGEERAKGNILERFSAQQFPDLHSELNLSSLELGDSALYFCASGEGGDTEAFFGQGTRLTVV.

The chain links TRBV2 to TRBJ2-3, with D uncertain. The length of the CDR3 is 16 residues. The germline V gene encodes CDR1 SNHLY and CDR2 FYNNEI. V lost 7 bases, J lost 0 bases, and 17 bases lay in between. CDR3: CASTTPGDFSTDTQYF. In DNA form, the CDR3 reads TGTGCCAGCACCACGCCCGGTGATTTCAGCACAGATACGCAGTATTTT.

This clone has just a few counts. The DNA of the CDR3 is TGTGCCAGCAGCGAGCGGGGGGCACAAGAGACCCAGTACTTC. It yields the protein CASSERGAQETQYF. This chain connects TRBV9 to TRBJ2-5; 9 bases fit TRBD2. V lost 3 bases to trimming and J lost 2 bases; unmatched junction nucleotides: 2. This CDR3 is built from 14 residues. From germline, CDR1 is SGDLS and CDR2 YYNGEE.

Only a few counts were recorded for this clone. This chain links TRBV10-3 with TRBJ1-2; the D is unclear. This CDR3 contains 13 residues. V was trimmed by 1 base and J by 4 bases, leaving 7 bases between them. CDR1 and CDR2 from the germline V gene are ENHRY and SYGVKD. This CDR3 reads CAISEWGTYGYTF. CDR3 sequence (DNA): TGTGCCATCAGTGAGTGGGGTACCTATGGCTACACCTTC.